Reported below is one TCR beta chain. Regarding time point: cycle 4 day 1 (C4D1), after 6 weeks of nivolumab. Every patient was affected by relapse after autologous stem cell transplantation, while exposure to brentuximab vedotin was not uniform. Sequencing used immunoSEQ multiplex PCR; TCRdb keeps in-frame clones, though not all of them. This repertoire shows 100,000 or so clones, approximately 90% found once; its top ten account for under 3.5%. From germline, CDR1 is SEHNR and CDR2 FQNEAQ (reference sequence). This CDR3 has 16 residues. V was clipped by 1 base and J by 6 bases, with 16 bases between them. This entry is derived from a study of PD-1 blockade in classical Hodgkin lymphoma.

The clonotype comes from a human donor with classical Hodgkin lymphoma. The sample here was peripheral blood mononuclear cells (PBMCs), taken before the fourth cycle of nivolumab. This chain connects TRBV7-9 to TRBJ2-1, with D perhaps assigned TRBD1 or TRBD2 (5 bases each). CDR3 in amino acids: CASSLGSGTLVNEQFF. The CDR3 region has the DNA TGTGCCAGCAGCTTAGGATCAGGGACGTTGGTCAATGAGCAGTTCTTC.